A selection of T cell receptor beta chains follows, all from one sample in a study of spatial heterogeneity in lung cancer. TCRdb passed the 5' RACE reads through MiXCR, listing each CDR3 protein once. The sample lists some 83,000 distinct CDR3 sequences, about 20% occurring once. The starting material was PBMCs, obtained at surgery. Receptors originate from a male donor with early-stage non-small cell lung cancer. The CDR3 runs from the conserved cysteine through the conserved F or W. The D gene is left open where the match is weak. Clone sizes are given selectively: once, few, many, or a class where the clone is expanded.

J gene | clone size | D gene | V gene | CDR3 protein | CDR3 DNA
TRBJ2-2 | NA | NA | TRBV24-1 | CATSDNVRNTGELFF | TGTGCCACCAGTGACAATGTAAGAAACACCGGGGAGCTGTTTTTT
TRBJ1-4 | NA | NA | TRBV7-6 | CASSLDSFNEKLFF | TGTGCCAGCAGCCTCGACTCGTTTAATGAAAAACTGTTTTTT
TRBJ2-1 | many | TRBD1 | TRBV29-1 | CSVPGQGGYEQFF | TGCAGCGTTCCGGGACAGGGTGGATATGAGCAGTTCTTC
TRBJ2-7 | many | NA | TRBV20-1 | CSARGNAVGAPYEQYF | TGCAGTGCTAGAGGGAATGCGGTTGGAGCTCCCTACGAGCAGTACTTC
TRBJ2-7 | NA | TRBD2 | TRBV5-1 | CASSILAGGSYEQYF | TGCGCCAGCAGCATACTAGCGGGGGGCTCCTACGAGCAGTACTTC
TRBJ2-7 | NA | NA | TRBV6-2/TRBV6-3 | CASSYSKEQYF | TGTGCCAGCAGTTACTCCAAGGAGCAGTACTTC
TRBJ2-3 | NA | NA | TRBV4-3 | CASSRGAPDTQYF | TGCGCCAGCAGCCGGGGAGCCCCAGATACGCAGTATTTT
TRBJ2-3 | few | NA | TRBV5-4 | CASSLVGGNTQYF | TGTGCCAGCAGCTTGGTTGGGGGGAATACGCAGTATTTT
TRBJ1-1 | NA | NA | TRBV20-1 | CSARQGNTEAFF | TGCAGTGCTAGACAGGGGAACACTGAAGCTTTCTTT
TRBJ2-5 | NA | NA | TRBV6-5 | CASRFQGGETQYF | TGTGCCAGCAGATTCCAGGGGGGAGAGACCCAGTACTTC
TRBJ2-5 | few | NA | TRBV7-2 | CASSLGGLQETQYF | TGTGCCAGCAGCTTAGGGGGTCTCCAAGAGACCCAGTACTTC
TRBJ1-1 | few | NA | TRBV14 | CASSNQENTEAFF | TGTGCCAGCTCTAATCAGGAGAACACTGAAGCTTTCTTT
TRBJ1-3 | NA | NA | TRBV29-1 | CSALVARGNTIYF | TGCAGCGCCCTGGTAGCAAGAGGAAACACCATATATTTT
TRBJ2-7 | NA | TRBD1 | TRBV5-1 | CASRGTGTSYEQNF | TGCGCCAGCCGGGGGACAGGGACTTCCTACGAGCAGAACTTC
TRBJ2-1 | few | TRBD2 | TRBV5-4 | CASSGGLAGARSYNEQFF | TGTGCCAGCAGCGGGGGACTAGCGGGGGCCCGCTCCTACAATGAGCAGTTCTTC
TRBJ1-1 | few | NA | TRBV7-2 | CASSLVYNGEAFF | TGTGCCAGCAGTCTCGTTTATAACGGTGAAGCTTTCTTT
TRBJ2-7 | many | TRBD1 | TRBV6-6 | CASSYPGQGKEQYF | TGTGCCAGCAGTTACCCGGGACAGGGAAAGGAGCAGTACTTC
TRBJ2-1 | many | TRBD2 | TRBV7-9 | CASSLDLAGAHEQFF | TGTGCCAGCAGCTTAGATCTAGCGGGAGCTCATGAGCAGTTCTTC
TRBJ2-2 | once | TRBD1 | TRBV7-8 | CASSLLQGTGSLGTGELFF | TGTGCCAGCAGCCTCCTCCAGGGGACAGGGAGTTTGGGCACCGGGGAGCTGTTTTTT
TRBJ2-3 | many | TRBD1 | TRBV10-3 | CATVGQGETDTQYF | TGTGCCACCGTAGGACAGGGTGAGACAGATACGCAGTATTTT
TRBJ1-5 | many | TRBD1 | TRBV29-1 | CSVHTGDHQPQHF | TGCAGCGTCCACACAGGGGACCATCAGCCCCAGCATTTT
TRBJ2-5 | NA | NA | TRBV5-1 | CASSLGSMGQETQYF | TGCGCCAGCAGCTTGGGTAGCATGGGGCAAGAGACCCAGTACTTC
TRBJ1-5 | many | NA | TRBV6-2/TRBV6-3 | CASRLDGLANQPQHF | TGTGCCAGCAGACTGGACGGTTTAGCCAATCAGCCCCAGCATTTT
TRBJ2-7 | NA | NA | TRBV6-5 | CASSDPGLEQYF | TGTGCCAGCAGTGATCCCGGTCTTGAGCAGTACTTC
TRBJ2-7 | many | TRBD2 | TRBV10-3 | CAIGDGSGGPYEQYF | TGTGCCATCGGGGACGGTAGCGGGGGGCCCTACGAGCAGTACTTC
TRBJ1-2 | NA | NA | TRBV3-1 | CASSQKSRGLVYGYTF | TGTGCCAGCAGCCAAAAGAGCAGGGGTTTAGTCTATGGCTACACCTTC
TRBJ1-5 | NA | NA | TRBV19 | CASTWQGGNQPQHF | TGTGCCAGCACCTGGCAGGGAGGCAATCAGCCCCAGCATTTT
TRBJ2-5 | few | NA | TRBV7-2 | CASSLGGRIPSETQYF | TGTGCCAGCAGCTTGGGCGGACGCATCCCCTCAGAGACCCAGTACTTC
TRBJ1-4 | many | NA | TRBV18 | CASSLKGEKLFF | TGTGCCAGCTCGTTAAAGGGGGAAAAACTGTTTTTT
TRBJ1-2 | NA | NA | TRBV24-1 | CAPQRKGAGYGYTF | TGTGCCCCCCAGAGGAAAGGGGCTGGCTATGGCTACACCTTC
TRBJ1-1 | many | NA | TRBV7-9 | CASSPISGGNTEAFF | TGTGCCAGCAGCCCCATATCCGGAGGAAACACTGAAGCTTTCTTT
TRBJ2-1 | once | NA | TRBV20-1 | CSARDDGWGANNEQFF | TGCAGTGCTAGAGATGATGGGTGGGGGGCAAACAATGAGCAGTTCTTC
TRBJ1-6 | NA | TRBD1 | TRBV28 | CASYSGTGQIVSSYNSPLHF | TGTGCCAGCTACTCCGGGACAGGGCAAATAGTGAGCTCCTATAATTCACCCCTCCACTTT
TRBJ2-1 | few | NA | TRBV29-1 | CSVPDYLTYNEQFF | TGCAGCGTCCCGGACTACCTCACCTACAATGAGCAGTTCTTC
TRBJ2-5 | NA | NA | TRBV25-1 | CASSEYEGKRTQYF | TGTGCCAGCAGTGAATATGAGGGGAAACGGACCCAGTACTTC
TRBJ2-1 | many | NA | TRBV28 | CASSLPLGQEQFF | TGTGCCAGCAGTTTACCCCTAGGACAGGAGCAGTTCTTC
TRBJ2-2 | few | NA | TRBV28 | CASSPGRWELFF | TGTGCCAGCAGCCCAGGACGTTGGGAGCTGTTTTTT
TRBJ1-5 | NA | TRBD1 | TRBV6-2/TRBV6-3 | CASRPAQGGNQPQHF | TGTGCCAGCAGGCCCGCCCAGGGGGGCAATCAGCCCCAGCATTTT
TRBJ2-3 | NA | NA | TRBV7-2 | CASRRTDTQYF | TGTGCCAGCAGAAGGACCGATACGCAGTATTTT
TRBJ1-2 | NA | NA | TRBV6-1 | CASSEAPQLYGYTF | TGTGCCAGCAGTGAAGCGCCACAGCTCTATGGCTACACCTTC
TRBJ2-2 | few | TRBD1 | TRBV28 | CASSTGQSTGELFF | TGTGCCAGCAGCACGGGACAGAGCACCGGGGAGCTGTTTTTT
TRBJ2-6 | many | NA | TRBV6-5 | CASSYSRGSGANVLTF | TGTGCCAGCAGTTACTCCAGGGGTTCTGGGGCCAACGTCCTGACTTTC
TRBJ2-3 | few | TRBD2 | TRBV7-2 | CASSLGRGSGGTSTDTQYF | TGTGCCAGCAGCTTGGGCCGCGGTAGCGGGGGAACTAGCACAGATACGCAGTATTTT
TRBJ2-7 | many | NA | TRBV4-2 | CASSQILVSEQYF | TGTGCCAGCAGCCAAATACTAGTATCCGAGCAGTACTTC
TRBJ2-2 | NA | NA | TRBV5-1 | CASNRGPTGELFF | TGCGCCAGCAACCGGGGTCCCACCGGGGAGCTGTTTTTT
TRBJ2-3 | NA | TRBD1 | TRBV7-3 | CASSRTGTGVDTQYF | TGTGCCAGCAGCCGAACCGGGACAGGTGTTGATACGCAGTATTTT
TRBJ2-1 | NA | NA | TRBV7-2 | CASSLGPGRTGYEQFF | TGTGCCAGCAGCTTAGGACCCGGGAGGACAGGGTATGAGCAGTTCTTC
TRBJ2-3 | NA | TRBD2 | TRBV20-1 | CSALLAGSTDTQYF | TGCAGTGCACTACTAGCGGGATCCACAGATACGCAGTATTTT
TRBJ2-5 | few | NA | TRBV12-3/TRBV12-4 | CASRSSGRQETQYF | TGTGCCAGCAGATCGAGCGGGCGCCAAGAGACCCAGTACTTC
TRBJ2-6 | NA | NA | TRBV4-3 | CASSQDPGAGANVLTF | TGCGCCAGCAGCCAAGATCCCGGGGCTGGGGCCAACGTCCTGACTTTC
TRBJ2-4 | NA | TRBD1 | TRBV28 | CASSPGQGAAWIQYF | TGTGCCAGCAGCCCCGGACAGGGGGCGGCTTGGATTCAGTACTTC
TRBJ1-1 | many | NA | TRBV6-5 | CASSSGPTGRSEAFF | TGTGCCAGCAGTTCTGGGCCTACAGGGCGGAGTGAAGCTTTCTTT
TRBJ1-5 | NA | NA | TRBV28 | CASSLGRSNQPQHF | TGTGCCAGCAGTTTGGGACGTAGCAATCAGCCCCAGCATTTT
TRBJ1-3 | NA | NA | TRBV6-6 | CASSYSIGYGNTIYF | TGTGCCAGCAGTTACTCAATAGGATACGGAAACACCATATATTTT
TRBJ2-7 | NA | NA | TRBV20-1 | CSAIPRVSGRSYEQYF | TGCAGTGCTATACCGCGGGTTAGCGGCCGAAGTTACGAGCAGTACTTC
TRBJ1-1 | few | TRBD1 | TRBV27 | CASSHRVGGEAFF | TGTGCCAGCAGCCACAGGGTAGGGGGCGAAGCTTTCTTT
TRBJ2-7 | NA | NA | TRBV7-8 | CASSPEMGAGSHEQYF | TGTGCCAGCAGCCCAGAAATGGGCGCGGGGAGCCACGAGCAGTACTTC
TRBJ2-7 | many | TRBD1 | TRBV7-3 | CASSLTGNHEQYF | TGTGCCAGCAGCTTGACAGGGAACCACGAGCAGTACTTC
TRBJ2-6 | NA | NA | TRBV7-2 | CASSLMAGANVLTF | TGTGCCAGCAGCTTAATGGCTGGGGCCAACGTCCTGACTTTC
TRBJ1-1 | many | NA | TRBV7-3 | CASSRLPNTEAFF | TGTGCCAGCAGCCGCCTACCGAACACTGAAGCTTTCTTT